This TCR beta chain comes out of a study of blood T cell repertoires in COVID-19. Overall study context: Acute-phase and convalescent COVID-19 samples originated in the United States, Italy and Spain.

In the authors' methods: Nucleated cell counts were estimated from reference gene primer amplification. Sequenced by immunoSEQ multiplex PCR; TCRdb stores in-frame clones only, minus some. The V and J calls and the clone size are those of that table, but D and trimming were determined from the DNA. The sample carries 250,000 to 300,000 clones, over 75% recorded once. The V gene end was trimmed by 6 bases and the J gene end by 0 bases; junction bases not matched to a gene: 10. This CDR3 spans 17 amino acids. Germline CDR1 is WSHSY and CDR2 is SAAADI. Individuals aged about 18 to 95 years were recruited from roughly 22 US areas. Participants were placed into cohorts based on the clinical history they reported.

The TCR originated in a man aged 18 to 35 who had recovered from COVID-19. V gene TRBV10-2 combines with J gene TRBJ2-7; 11 bases map to TRBD2. Material: PBMCs or T cells enriched from blood (not recorded which). CDR3 loop: CASRDGTSGGSSYEQYF. CDR3 DNA: TGCGCCAGCAGGGACGGGACTAGCGGTGGGAGCTCCTACGAGCAGTACTTC.